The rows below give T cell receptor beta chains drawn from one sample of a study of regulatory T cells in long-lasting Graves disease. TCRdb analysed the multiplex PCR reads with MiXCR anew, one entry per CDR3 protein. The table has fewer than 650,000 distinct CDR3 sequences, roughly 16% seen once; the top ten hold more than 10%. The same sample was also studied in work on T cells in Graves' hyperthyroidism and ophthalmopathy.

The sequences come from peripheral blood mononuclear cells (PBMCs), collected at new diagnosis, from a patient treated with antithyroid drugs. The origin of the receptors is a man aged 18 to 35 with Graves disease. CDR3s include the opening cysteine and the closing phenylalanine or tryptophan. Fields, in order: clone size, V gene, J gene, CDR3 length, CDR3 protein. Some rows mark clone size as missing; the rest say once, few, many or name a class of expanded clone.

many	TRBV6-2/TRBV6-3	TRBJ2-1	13	CASSEDPRGREFF
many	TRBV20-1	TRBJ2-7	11	CSAPGLNEQYF
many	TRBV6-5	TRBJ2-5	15	CASSYSYGREETQYF
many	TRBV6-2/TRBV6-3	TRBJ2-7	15	CASSCGQVDSCEQYF
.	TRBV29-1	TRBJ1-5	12	CSVAGDNQPQHF
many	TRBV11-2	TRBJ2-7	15	CASSEGAGAAYEQYF
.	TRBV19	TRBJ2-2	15	CASMGGTGNTGELFF
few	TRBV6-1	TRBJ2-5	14	CASSPLGPKETQYF
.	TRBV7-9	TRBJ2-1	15	CASSLESGSKKEQFF
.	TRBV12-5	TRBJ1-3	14	CASGRSGSGNTIYF
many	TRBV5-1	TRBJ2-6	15	CASSLEGQGDNVLTF
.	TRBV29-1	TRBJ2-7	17	CSVENIKLGTSTYEQYF
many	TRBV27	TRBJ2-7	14	CASSYRGLSLEQYF
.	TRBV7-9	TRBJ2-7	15	CASSSTDTRAYEQYF
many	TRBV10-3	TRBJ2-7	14	CAISRTSGSYEQYF
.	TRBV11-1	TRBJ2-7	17	CASSIGDPGTGGGGQYF
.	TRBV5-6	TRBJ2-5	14	CASRPWGGKETQYF
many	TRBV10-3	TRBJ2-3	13	CATLGQGTDTQYF
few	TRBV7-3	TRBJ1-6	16	CASSLFSVASGSPLHF
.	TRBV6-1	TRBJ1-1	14	CASSEIGGNTEAFF
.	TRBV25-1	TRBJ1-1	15	CASMMAWGLNTEAFF
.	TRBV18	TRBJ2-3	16	CASSPPGRGRWDTQYF
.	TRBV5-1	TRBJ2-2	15	CASSTTGFRTGELFF
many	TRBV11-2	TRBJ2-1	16	CASSSNRGRNLNEQFF
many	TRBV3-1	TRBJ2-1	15	CASSQGTSGRNEQFF
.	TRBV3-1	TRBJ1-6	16	CASSQVGRQYNSPLHF
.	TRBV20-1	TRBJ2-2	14	CSASRTGVVGELFF
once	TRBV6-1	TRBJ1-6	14	CASSGTGTGIPLHF
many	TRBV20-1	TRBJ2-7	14	CSAPGQGASYEQYF
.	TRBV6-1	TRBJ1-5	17	CAGSPPRTGGSDQPQHF
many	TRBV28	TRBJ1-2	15	CASSLSWTGIGGYTF
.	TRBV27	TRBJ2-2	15	CASRVAGANTGELFF
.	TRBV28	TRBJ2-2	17	CASRAMTGTRLEGELFF
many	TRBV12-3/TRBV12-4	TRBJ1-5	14	CASSFNGGDQPQHF
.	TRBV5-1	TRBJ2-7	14	CASSTDRVSYEQYF
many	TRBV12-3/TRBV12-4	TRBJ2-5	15	CASSPTGGGVETQYF
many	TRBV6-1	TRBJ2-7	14	CASSEFARVDEQYF
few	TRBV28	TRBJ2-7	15	CASGGPGTGVGEQYF
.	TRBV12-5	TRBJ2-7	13	CASGFGGTYEQYF
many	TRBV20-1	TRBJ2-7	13	CSAFLGQSYEQYF
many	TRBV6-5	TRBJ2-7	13	CASSYVGTYEQYF
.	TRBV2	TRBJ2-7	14	CASMGAGGRYEQYF
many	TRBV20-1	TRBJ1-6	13	CSARRDLNSPLHF
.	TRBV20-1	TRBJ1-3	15	CSARDGETSGNTIYF
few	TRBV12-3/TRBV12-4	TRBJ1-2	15	CASSRTGKLAYGYTF
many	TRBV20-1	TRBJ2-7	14	CSARYGDREAEQYF
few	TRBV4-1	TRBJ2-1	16	CASSQDGPSSYNEQFF
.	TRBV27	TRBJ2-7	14	CASRGAGRVVEQYF
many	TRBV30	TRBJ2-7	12	CAWITSGYEQYF
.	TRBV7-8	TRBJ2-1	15	CASSLFGVVGETQHF
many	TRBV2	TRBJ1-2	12	CASSTTGDGYTF